The rows below give T cell receptor beta chains drawn from one sample of a study of blood T cells in healthy people across ages. MiXCR was run by TCRdb on the 5' RACE reads, yielding one entry per CDR3 protein. In the table there are about 670,000 distinct CDR3 sequences, approximately 40% of which are singletons. Sequences were obtained from blood. These receptors were taken from an older man in good health. The CDR3 runs from the conserved cysteine through the conserved F or W. The D gene is left open where the match is weak. The size entry is marked missing in some rows and otherwise reads once, few, many or a size class.

NA,TRBJ1-2,many,TRBV4-3,CASSQDHGRTLILGGYTF,TGCGCCAGCAGCCAAGACCATGGACGGACTTTGATCCTGGGTGGCTACACCTTC
NA,TRBJ2-5,few,TRBV6-1,CASSEALGQQETQYF,TGTGCCAGCAGTGAAGCCCTTGGACAGCAAGAGACCCAGTACTTC
NA,TRBJ2-3,few,TRBV20-1,CSASPLLERATGTQYF,TGCAGTGCTAGCCCCCTACTGGAGAGAGCAACGGGTACGCAGTATTTT
NA,TRBJ2-1,NA,TRBV5-1,CASSPTTQSYNEQFF,TGCGCCAGCAGCCCGACGACACAATCTTACAATGAGCAGTTCTTC
NA,TRBJ1-2,few,TRBV10-3,CAISDPQSGRGYTF,TGTGCCATCAGTGATCCCCAATCGGGGAGGGGCTACACCTTC
NA,TRBJ2-7,NA,TRBV28,CASRLPTGSYEQYF,TGTGCCAGCAGACTACCCACAGGGTCATACGAGCAGTACTTC
NA,TRBJ1-2,NA,TRBV28,CASSFGGFGYTF,TGTGCCAGCAGTTTCGGGGGGTTCGGCTACACCTTC
TRBD2,TRBJ2-3,NA,TRBV3-1,CASRRTSGFTDTQYF,TGTGCCAGCAGAAGGACTAGCGGCTTCACAGATACGCAGTATTTT
NA,TRBJ1-1,NA,TRBV7-3,CASSLAPIQQGVEAFF,TGTGCCAGCAGCTTGGCCCCGATACAACAGGGAGTTGAAGCTTTCTTT
NA,TRBJ1-2,few,TRBV20-1,CSASDLNYGYTF,TGCAGTGCTAGCGACCTGAACTATGGCTACACCTTC
TRBD1,TRBJ2-7,NA,TRBV7-6,CASSLAGQGGEYEQYF,TGTGCCAGCAGCTTAGCGGGACAGGGTGGCGAGTACGAGCAGTACTTC
TRBD2,TRBJ2-7,many,TRBV7-2,CASSLGKGRAYEQYF,TGTGCCAGCAGCTTAGGTAAAGGGAGGGCGTACGAGCAGTACTTC
TRBD1,TRBJ2-5,many,TRBV29-1,CSVGDRGRLETQYF,TGCAGCGTTGGGGACAGGGGGCGCCTTGAGACCCAGTACTTC
TRBD1,TRBJ2-5,once,TRBV11-2,CASNRQGTGADEQYF,TGTGCCAGCAACCGACAGGGGACAGGGGCGGATGAGCAGTACTTC
TRBD1,TRBJ2-6,many,TRBV10-3,CAISPGQGGSGANVLTF,TGTGCCATCAGTCCGGGACAGGGGGGGTCTGGGGCCAACGTCCTGACTTTC
NA,TRBJ2-7,NA,TRBV2,CASSGGLGYEQYF,TGTGCCAGCAGTGGGGGTCTCGGCTACGAGCAGTACTTC
NA,TRBJ1-5,few,TRBV6-2/TRBV6-3,CASSRLGAYNQPQHF,TGTGCCAGCAGCCGTCTGGGGGCCTACAATCAGCCCCAGCATTTT
NA,TRBJ2-7,NA,TRBV29-1,CSVGRGSPYEQYF,TGCAGCGTTGGCCGAGGCAGCCCCTACGAGCAGTACTTC
TRBD2,TRBJ2-5,NA,TRBV20-1,CSARDQRGGLDEQYF,TGCAGTGCTAGAGACCAGCGGGGGGGCCTCGATGAGCAGTACTTC
TRBD1,TRBJ2-1,NA,TRBV12-3/TRBV12-4,CASSLGQGDHNEQFF,TGTGCCAGCAGCCTCGGACAGGGAGACCACAATGAGCAGTTCTTC
NA,TRBJ1-1,few,TRBV27,CASRRDPGSVRQNTEAFF,TGTGCCAGCAGACGAGATCCGGGGTCCGTGAGGCAGAACACTGAAGCTTTCTTT
TRBD1,TRBJ2-5,NA,TRBV11-3,CASSSRTGGLVETQYF,TGTGCCAGCAGCTCCCGGACAGGGGGCTTGGTTGAGACCCAGTACTTC
NA,TRBJ1-4,NA,TRBV2,CASNGGEGKLFF,TGTGCCAGCAACGGTGGGGAGGGAAAACTGTTTTTT
TRBD1,TRBJ1-5,NA,TRBV27,CANRPDRRNQPQHF,TGTGCCAACAGACCGGACAGGAGAAATCAGCCCCAGCATTTT
NA,TRBJ1-5,NA,TRBV15,CATSLGSNQPQHF,TGTGCCACCAGCCTCGGGAGCAATCAGCCCCAGCATTTT
NA,TRBJ2-2,NA,TRBV13,CASSPSTGYPSAGELFF,TGTGCCAGCAGCCCAAGTACCGGCTACCCTAGCGCCGGGGAGCTGTTTTTT
NA,TRBJ1-1,few,TRBV6-2/TRBV6-3,CASRSGGVTEAFF,TGTGCCAGCAGGAGCGGCGGGGTAACTGAAGCTTTCTTT
NA,TRBJ2-3,few,TRBV20-1,CSARQDRTLTDTQYF,TGCAGTGCTAGACAAGACAGGACCCTCACAGATACGCAGTATTTT
TRBD2,TRBJ2-3,NA,TRBV27,CASSFSTSGYTDTQYF,TGTGCCAGCAGTTTCTCGACTAGCGGATACACAGATACGCAGTATTTT
TRBD2,TRBJ2-1,few,TRBV4-3,CASSQDFGTSEQFF,TGCGCCAGCAGCCAAGACTTTGGGACTAGCGAGCAGTTCTTC
NA,TRBJ2-1,NA,TRBV24-1,CATSDPAISYNEQFF,TGTGCCACCAGTGATCCAGCTATCTCCTACAATGAGCAGTTCTTC
TRBD1,TRBJ1-2,NA,TRBV28,CASSLPTGFYGYTF,TGTGCCAGCAGTCTCCCGACAGGGTTCTATGGCTACACCTTC
NA,TRBJ2-6,NA,TRBV28,CASRETGANVLTF,TGTGCCAGCAGGGAAACTGGGGCCAACGTCCTGACTTTC